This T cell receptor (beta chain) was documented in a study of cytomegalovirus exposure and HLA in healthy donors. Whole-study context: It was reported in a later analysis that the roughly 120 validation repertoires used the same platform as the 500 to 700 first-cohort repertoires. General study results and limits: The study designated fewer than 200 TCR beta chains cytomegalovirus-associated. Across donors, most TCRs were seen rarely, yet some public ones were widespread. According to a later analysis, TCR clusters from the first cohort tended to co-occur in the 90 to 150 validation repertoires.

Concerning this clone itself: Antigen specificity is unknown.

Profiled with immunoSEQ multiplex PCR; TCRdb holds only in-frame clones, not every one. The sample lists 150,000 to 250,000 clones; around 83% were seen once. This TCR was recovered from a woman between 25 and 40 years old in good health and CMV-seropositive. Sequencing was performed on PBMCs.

CDR3 residues: CASSITDRGHGYTF. The CDR3 region has the DNA TGCGCCAGCAGCATCACTGACAGGGGGCATGGCTACACCTTC. This rearrangement joins TRBV5-1 to TRBJ1-2; 10 bases map to TRBD1. The CDR3 spans 14 residues. The V gene's germline CDR1 is SGHRS and CDR2 YFSETQ. V gave up 4 bases and J gave up 6 bases; unmatched junction bases: 6.